The clone carrying this T cell receptor (beta chain) came up many times. What it binds is unknown. CDR3 length equals 12 residues. Trimming cost V 4 bases and J 10 bases, with 11 bases left between them. CDR1 and CDR2 from the germline V gene are LGHDT and YNNKEL (reference sequence). This entry belongs to a study of response to subunit inactivated influenza vaccine. TCRdb fed the RT-PCR reads into MiXCR, producing one record per CDR3 protein. This table holds around 190,000 distinct CDR3 sequences, around 9% found once. Study conclusions and caveats: The study's authors posited that every seasonal influenza vaccination enlists few new T cells.

The clonotype originates from a middle-aged man who received an inactivated influenza vaccine. Specimen: non-naive T cells sorted from PBMCs, collected on the day of vaccination. This sequence joins TRBV3-1 and TRBJ2-1; D not resolved. The CDR3 coding sequence is TGTGCCAGCAGCCTCCAGGTCACCGAGCAGTTCTTC. It translates to CASSLQVTEQFF.